Listed below are T cell receptor beta chains from one sample, sequenced in a study of patients and donors after allogeneic stem cell transplantation. TCRdb re-called the RT-PCR reads with MiXCR, one entry per CDR3 protein. Found here are around 200,000 distinct CDR3 sequences, about 37% of them singletons; the top ten hold 11%. Sequencing was done on a sample of blood, either unsorted or a sorted T cell fraction (not recorded which). These receptors were collected from a human donor who was either an allogeneic HSCT recipient or a stem cell or donor lymphocyte infusion donor (not recorded which). It is not recorded whose cells these are; they may come from a transplant donor. CDR3s include the opening cysteine and the closing phenylalanine or tryptophan. D genes are given only for firm matches. Expanded clones are given a class, and other clones once, few, many or no size at all.

size | J | D | V | CDR3 | DNA
NA | TRBJ1-1 | TRBD1 | TRBV11-2 | CASSFDRAPTEAFF | TGTGCCAGCAGCTTTGACAGGGCCCCCACTGAAGCTTTCTTT
NA | TRBJ2-3 | TRBD1 | TRBV28 | CASSPPRQGAGDTQYF | TGTGCCAGCAGTCCGCCGAGACAGGGGGCCGGGGATACGCAGTATTTT
NA | TRBJ1-6 | NA | TRBV12-3/TRBV12-4 | CASSFAAGRVSPLHF | TGTGCCAGCAGTTTCGCGGCCGGGCGGGTATCACCCCTCCACTTT
NA | TRBJ1-4 | TRBD1 | TRBV2 | CATSGTGDKLFF | TGTGCCACCTCCGGGACAGGGGATAAACTGTTTTTT
NA | TRBJ1-5 | NA | TRBV6-6 | CASSYVDGYQPQHF | TGTGCCAGCAGTTACGTCGACGGCTATCAGCCCCAGCATTTT
NA | TRBJ2-5 | NA | TRBV9 | CASSVGLQETQYF | TGTGCCAGCAGCGTAGGATTGCAAGAGACCCAGTACTTC
NA | TRBJ1-3 | NA | TRBV4-1 | CASSQVRRGRSGNTIYF | TGCGCCAGCAGCCAAGTCCGTCGGGGCCGCTCTGGAAACACCATATATTTT
NA | TRBJ1-5 | TRBD1 | TRBV6-6 | CASSAPQGGKNQPQHF | TGTGCCAGCAGTGCCCCACAGGGGGGGAAAAATCAGCCCCAGCATTTT
many | TRBJ1-5 | NA | TRBV5-1 | CASSLRSGNQPQHF | TGTGCCAGCAGCTTGAGGTCAGGAAATCAGCCCCAGCATTTT
NA | TRBJ2-7 | NA | TRBV12-3/TRBV12-4 | CASSFKGEREQYF | TGTGCCAGCAGTTTTAAAGGGGAACGCGAGCAGTACTTC
NA | TRBJ2-2 | NA | TRBV10-3 | CAINPARGTGELFF | TGTGCCATCAACCCAGCCCGCGGCACCGGGGAGCTGTTTTTT
few | TRBJ1-1 | NA | TRBV7-9 | CASRGTGVEAFF | TGTGCCAGCAGAGGGACCGGAGTTGAAGCTTTCTTT
NA | TRBJ2-5 | NA | TRBV12-3/TRBV12-4 | CASSLYHSETQYF | TGTGCCAGCAGTTTATACCATTCGGAGACCCAGTACTTC
NA | TRBJ1-4 | NA | TRBV30 | CACERGANEKLFF | TGTGCCTGTGAAAGGGGAGCTAATGAAAAACTGTTTTTT
few | TRBJ1-1 | NA | TRBV12-3/TRBV12-4 | CAISKPERATEAFF | TGTGCCATCTCCAAGCCGGAGCGGGCCACTGAAGCTTTCTTT
NA | TRBJ2-3 | TRBD2 | TRBV12-3/TRBV12-4 | CASSIRAGAPDTQYF | TGTGCCAGCAGCATCCGAGCGGGGGCCCCAGATACGCAGTATTTT
NA | TRBJ2-1 | NA | TRBV13 | CASSSTGLYYNEQFF | TGTGCCAGCAGCTCAACAGGGTTGTACTACAATGAGCAGTTCTTC
few | TRBJ1-2 | NA | TRBV4-1 | CASSLQGRDGYTF | TGCGCCAGCAGCCTCCAGGGAAGAGATGGCTACACCTTC
NA | TRBJ2-3 | TRBD2 | TRBV12-3/TRBV12-4 | CASRPRGGRSDTQYF | TGTGCCAGCAGACCCCGCGGGGGGCGGTCAGATACGCAGTATTTT
many | TRBJ1-1 | TRBD1 | TRBV13 | CASSLGQGAEAFF | TGTGCCAGCAGCTTAGGGCAGGGGGCTGAAGCTTTCTTT
NA | TRBJ2-7 | TRBD1 | TRBV6-1 | CASSGTGWEQYF | TGTGCCAGCAGTGGGACAGGCTGGGAGCAGTACTTC
few | TRBJ1-2 | NA | TRBV6-5 | CASSYSSGAYGYTF | TGTGCCAGCAGTTACTCGTCCGGGGCCTATGGCTACACCTTC
few | TRBJ1-5 | NA | TRBV6-5 | CASRATSDGNQPQHF | TGTGCCAGCAGGGCGACCTCCGATGGCAATCAGCCCCAGCATTTT